These 29 T cell receptor beta chains were all obtained from the same sample, sequenced in a study of PD-L1 blockade in urothelial cancer. Generated by immunoSEQ multiplex PCR, the TCRdb table keeps only in-frame clones and is missing some. The sample has some 120,000 clones, about 81% seen once; the top ten hold roughly 3.2%. Regarding time point: pretreatment peripheral blood. The specimen was PBMCs, collected around atezolizumab (anti-PD-L1) treatment. The receptors originated from a man aged 50 to 59 with urothelial cancer.

This clone has only one observation. The chain recombines TRBV5-1 with TRBJ2-3; 10 bases map to TRBD2. V lost 4 bases, J lost 3 bases, and 8 bases stayed unmatched. CDR1 SGHRS and CDR2 YFSETQ come from the germline V gene. The CDR3 contains 16 residues. The CDR3 nucleotides read TGCGCCAGCAGCCCGATAGCGGGAGGTAAAACAGATACGCAGTATTTT. It codes for CASSPIAGGKTDTQYF.

The rearrangement links TRBV2 to TRBJ1-2; D may be TRBD1 (5 bases). This CDR3 contains 15 residues. In germline, CDR1 is SNHLY, CDR2 FYNNEI. The V and J ends lost 7 bases and 8 bases respectively, with 23 bases between them. CDR3 protein: CASTRTLSREAGYTF. CDR3 nucleotides: TGTGCCAGCACCCGAACCCTTAGCAGGGAGGCGGGCTACACCTTC.

The J gene is TRBJ1-2, the V gene TRBV12-2; no check of the table's D call, TRBD1, against the DNA was made. TRBV12-2 is noted as a pseudogene. The CDR3 spans 16 residues. CDR3 sequence: CASRHSRQGRDYGYTF. The CDR3 nucleotides are TGTGCAAGTCGCCACAGCCGACAGGGGAGGGACTATGGCTACACCTTC.

The V gene is TRBV5-4, the J gene TRBJ2-5; 9 bases are a match to TRBD2. V dropped 3 bases and J dropped 5; count of bases not matched to a gene: 14. The CDR3 is made up of 17 amino acids. Looked up from germline, CDR1 is SGHNT and CDR2 is YYREEE (reference sequence). CDR3 nucleotide sequence: TGTGCCAGCAGCTATTTGGGTTCAGGGGCGGGAGGGGAGACCCAGTACTTC. Protein product: CASSYLGSGAGGETQYF.

The rearrangement uses TRBV5-1 and TRBJ2-2; 7 nucleotides match TRBD1. The CDR3 covers 14 residues. CDR1 SGHRS and CDR2 YFSETQ come from the germline V gene. V lost 0 bases and J lost 5; bases outside the gene matches: 1. The CDR3 DNA reads TGCGCCAGCAGCTTGGCGGGACAGACCGGGGAGCTGTTTTTT. This gives the protein CASSLAGQTGELFF.

The V call is TRBV5-4, the J call TRBJ2-1, with TRBD2 matching over 10 bases. The CDR3 is 16 residues long. Germline trimming cut 4 bases from V and 8 bases from J; bases unmatched to any gene: 12. Germline V gene data show CDR1 as SGHNT and CDR2 as YYREEE (reference sequence). The CDR3 sequence: CASSRYLAGDTDEQFF. CDR3 nucleotide sequence: TGTGCCAGCAGCCGGTACCTAGCGGGAGACACGGATGAGCAGTTCTTC.

The chain carries TRBV6-1 and TRBJ1-3; 8 bases line up with TRBD1. J gave up 2 bases and V 4 bases, and 4 bases lay outside the gene matches. The CDR3 totals 15 residues. Germline V gene data show CDR1 as MNHNS and CDR2 as SASEGT. The CDR3 spells CASSASDRAGNTIYF. CDR3 nucleotide sequence: TGTGCCAGCAGTGCTTCGGACAGGGCTGGAAACACCATATATTTT.

The chain combines TRBV7-6 with TRBJ1-1; D gene uncertain. CDR3 length: 14 residues. The germline V gene encodes CDR1 SGHVS and CDR2 FNYEAQ. V gave up 0 bases and J gave up 6 bases, with 11 bases separating them. The CDR3 spells CASSLALGVPEAFF. The DNA of the CDR3 is TGTGCCAGCAGCTTAGCGCTCGGGGTCCCTGAAGCTTTCTTT. The full variable domain, completed using reference TRBV7-6 and TRBJ1-1, is GAGVSQSPRYKVTKRGQDVALRCDPISGHVSLYWYRQALGQGPEFLTYFNYEAQQDKSGLPNDRFSAERPEGSISTLTIQRTEQRDSAMYRCASSLALGVPEAFFGQGTRLTVV.

This clone appeared a few times. One junction end disagrees with the germline gene, perhaps due to a read error. The CDR3 region is CASSIPQGGFRF. The CDR3 DNA is TGTGCCAGCAGCATTCCGCAGGGAGGGTTTCGATTT. The chain uses TRBV7-8 and TRBJ1-1, with D perhaps TRBD1 (5 bases). The CDR3 length is 12 residues. Germline V gene lookup returns CDR1 SGHVS and CDR2 FQNEAQ. Using reference TRBV7-8 and TRBJ1-1 for the parts outside the CDR3, the full variable domain is GAGVSQSPRYKVAKRGQDVALRCDPISGHVSLFWYQQALGQGPEFLTYFQNEAQLDKSGLPSDRFFAERPEGSVSTLKIQRTQQEDSAVYLCASSIPQGGFRFGQGTRLTVV.

The V and J genes are TRBV14 and TRBJ2-5; 10 bases are a match to TRBD2. This CDR3 region has 14 residues. J was trimmed by 10 bases and V by 2 bases; bases with no gene match: 7. Germline CDR1 and CDR2: SGHDN and FVKESK. CDR3 coding DNA: TGTGCCAGCAGCCAACTTTCTAGCGGGAGTGTCCAGTACTTC. It is translated as CASSQLSSGSVQYF.

The chain has TRBV5-4 and TRBJ2-4; 8 nucleotides agree with TRBD1. The CDR3 loop spans 14 amino acids. The V segment lost 3 bases and the J segment 7 bases; nucleotides outside the gene matches: 6. The germline V gene encodes CDR1 SGHNT and CDR2 YYREEE (reference sequence). CDR3: CASSYRGVGNIQYF. CDR3 coding DNA: TGTGCCAGCAGCTACAGGGGGGTGGGTAACATTCAGTACTTC.

The V gene is TRBV30, the J gene TRBJ2-7; tentative D call: TRBD2 (5 bases). The CDR3 loop spans 12 amino acids. Per the germline V gene, CDR1 is GTSNPN and CDR2 is SVGIG (reference sequence). V was shortened by 3 bases and J by 3 bases, with 9 bases between the two germline ends. The CDR3 region is CAWSPTSYEQYF. CDR3 coding DNA: TGTGCCTGGAGCCCTACTAGCTACGAGCAGTACTTC.

In this sample, this clone turned up once. The chain has TRBV28 and TRBJ1-6; 11 positions match TRBD1. The germline V gene has CDR1 MDHEN and CDR2 SYDVKM. This CDR3 is built from 20 residues. Unmatched junction bases numbered 10, after V lost 3 bases and J lost 0 bases. CDR3 residues: CASSFPRTGGDASYNSPLHF. For the CDR3, the DNA is TGTGCCAGCAGTTTCCCCCGGACAGGGGGCGATGCCTCCTATAATTCACCCCTCCACTTT.

This chain links TRBV4-1 with TRBJ2-1; the match to TRBD2 covers 10 bases. Unmatched junction bases numbered 12, after V lost 0 bases and J lost 7 bases. The germline gives CDR1 MGHRA, CDR2 YSYEKL. This CDR3 has 18 amino acids. This chain's CDR3 is CASSQERLAGVTGNEQFF. Here the CDR3 DNA reads TGCGCCAGCAGCCAAGAAAGGCTAGCGGGAGTAACGGGAAATGAGCAGTTCTTC.

The chain recombines TRBV5-1 with TRBJ1-2; D ambiguous. Trimming cost V 0 bases and J 2 bases, with 5 bases left between them. Per germline, CDR1 SGHRS and CDR2 YFSETQ. The CDR3 totals 13 residues. The CDR3 nucleotides are TGCGCCAGCAGCTTGGCAGCGAACTATGGCTACACCTTC. It yields the protein CASSLAANYGYTF.

The gene calls are TRBV6-4 and TRBJ1-6; perhaps TRBD1 as D (5 bases). CDR3 length equals 15 residues. Germline lookup yields CDR1 MRHNA and CDR2 SNTAGT. V gave up 6 bases and J gave up 7 bases, with 16 bases separating them. CDR3 nucleotide sequence: TGTGCCAGCAGGACCTCGGCAGGGTGGAATTCACCCCTCCACTTT. As protein: CASRTSAGWNSPLHF.

The genes are TRBV27 and TRBJ2-7; 11 bases align to TRBD2. Germline V lookup: CDR1 MNHEY, CDR2 SMNVEV (reference sequence). V lost 5 bases, J lost 4 bases, and 7 bases stayed unmatched. This CDR3 has 15 amino acids. The CDR3 DNA reads as TGTGCCAGCAGTACCGTGACTAGCGGGACATACGAGCAGTACTTC. Its translation: CASSTVTSGTYEQYF.

This chain uses TRBV4-2 with TRBJ2-3; a possible D gene is TRBD2 (6 bases). The CDR3 runs 15 residues. Trimming stripped 3 bases from V and 5 bases from J, with 15 bases between. Germline lookup yields CDR1 LGHNA and CDR2 YNFKEQ. The CDR3 nucleotides are TGTGCCAGCAGCCAGGGTATAAACGGGGGAGATACGCAGTATTTT. Translating it yields CASSQGINGGDTQYF.

J is TRBJ2-3 and V is TRBV7-3, with D perhaps matching TRBD2 (6 bases). V was cut by 3 bases and J by 3 bases, with 19 bases left in between. The CDR3 is 17 amino acids. In germline, CDR1 is SGHTA, CDR2 FQGTGA. The CDR3 loop is CASSFLEAGSETDTQYF. CDR3 coding DNA: TGTGCCAGCAGCTTCCTGGAGGCGGGAAGTGAGACAGATACGCAGTATTTT.

CDR3 residues: CASRSLAGATTDTQYF. CDR3 DNA sequence: TGTGCCAGCAGATCACTAGCGGGAGCCACCACAGATACGCAGTATTTT. The chain has TRBV7-8 and TRBJ2-3; 11 nucleotides agree with TRBD2. This CDR3 is built from 16 residues. CDR1 is SGHVS, CDR2 FQNEAQ, per germline. V was clipped by 6 bases and J by 2 bases; unmatched bases: 7. The whole variable domain, filled in from reference TRBV7-8 and TRBJ2-3, reads GAGVSQSPRYKVAKRGQDVALRCDPISGHVSLFWYQQALGQGPEFLTYFQNEAQLDKSGLPSDRFFAERPEGSVSTLKIQRTQQEDSAVYLCASRSLAGATTDTQYFGPGTRLTVL.

The gene calls are TRBV19 and TRBJ1-5, with 7 bases aligning to TRBD1. This CDR3 spans 17 amino acids. V trimming: 3 bases; J trimming: 1 base; junction bases outside the gene matches: 9. Germline CDR1 LNHDA, CDR2 SQIVND (reference sequence). The CDR3 DNA is TGTGCCAGTAGTATTTTGGTGGGACAGAGGAGCAATCAGCCCCAGCATTTT. This encodes CASSILVGQRSNQPQHF.

The chain uses TRBV6-1 and TRBJ1-2; the match to TRBD1 covers 10 bases. Unmatched junction bases numbered 8, after V lost 4 bases and J lost 0 bases. Germline assignment: CDR1 MNHNS and CDR2 SASEGT. This CDR3 contains 17 residues. The CDR3 DNA reads as TGTGCCAGCAGTGCTCCGATCGGACAGGGGGCTAACTATGGCTACACCTTC. Its translation is CASSAPIGQGANYGYTF.

The chain joins TRBV30 to TRBJ1-1; weak D call: TRBD1 (6 bases). The CDR3 has 16 residues. Germline V gene data show CDR1 as GTSNPN and CDR2 as SVGIG (reference sequence). V lost 3 bases and J 0 bases, leaving 17 bases between the germline ends. The CDR3 spells CAWRREGGGLNTEAFF. The DNA for the CDR3 is TGTGCCTGGAGGAGGGAAGGGGGGGGTTTGAACACTGAAGCTTTCTTT.

This clone was found a few times. The V call is TRBV19, the J call TRBJ1-5; tentatively, D is TRBD1 (6 bases). This CDR3 has 14 residues. Germline values: CDR1 LNHDA, CDR2 SQIVND (reference sequence). The V gene lost 2 bases and the J gene lost 5 bases, with 10 bases spanning the gap. This CDR3 reads CASSIFRGDQPQHF. In nucleotides, the CDR3 is TGTGCCAGTAGTATATTCAGGGGAGATCAGCCCCAGCATTTT.

The rearrangement links TRBV6-5 to TRBJ2-3; TRBD2 matches 8 bases. Trimming at V came to 0 bases and at J to 8 bases, leaving 1 base not matched to a gene. The CDR3 is 13 residues long. The V gene's germline CDR1 is MNHEY and CDR2 SVGAGI. In nucleotides, the CDR3 is TGTGCCAGCAGTTACTCACGGGAGGGTACGCAGTATTTT. It encodes CASSYSREGTQYF.

This chain's CDR3 is CASSILVPGTGRYTGELFF. In DNA form, the CDR3 reads TGTGCCAGTAGTATACTCGTACCCGGGACAGGGAGGTACACCGGGGAGCTGTTTTTT. The chain links TRBV19 to TRBJ2-2, with 9 bases lining up with TRBD1. CDR1 LNHDA and CDR2 SQIVND come from the germline V gene (reference sequence). The CDR3 runs to 19 residues. V was pared by 2 bases and J by 3 bases, with 13 bases of the junction left unmatched.

The chain is built from TRBV9 and TRBJ2-1, with TRBD2 matching 8 bases. Losses at the gene ends were 4 bases for V and 8 bases for J; bases not matched to a gene: 5. Germline lookup yields CDR1 SGDLS and CDR2 YYNGEE. The length of the CDR3 is 13 residues. The CDR3: CASSREGIDEQFF. The CDR3 region has the DNA TGTGCCAGCAGCCGGGAGGGCATCGATGAGCAGTTCTTC. The full variable domain, its missing parts supplied by reference TRBV9 and TRBJ2-1, is DSGVTQTPKHLITATGQRVTLRCSPRSGDLSVYWYQQSLDQGLQFLIQYYNGEERAKGNILERFSAQQFPDLHSELNLSSLELGDSALYFCASSREGIDEQFFGPGTRLTVL.

The chain links TRBV5-1 to TRBJ2-3; 7 bases map to TRBD2. From germline, CDR1 is SGHRS and CDR2 YFSETQ. The CDR3 contains 15 residues. V dropped 4 bases and J dropped 2; count of bases not matched to a gene: 7. As DNA, the CDR3 is TGCGCCAGCAGCCCGGGACTATCACACACAGATACGCAGTATTTT. Residues: CASSPGLSHTDTQYF.

This clone has a single count. The chain carries TRBV29-1 and TRBJ2-1; possible D gene TRBD1, 7 bases. CDR3 size: 13 residues. Between the trimmed V and J ends, which lost 4 bases and 6 bases, there was a span of 13 bases. In germline, CDR1 is SQVTM, CDR2 ANQGSEA. The DNA for the CDR3 is TGCAGCGTTGTTAACAGGGGAGGCAATGAGCAGTTCTTC. This encodes CSVVNRGGNEQFF.